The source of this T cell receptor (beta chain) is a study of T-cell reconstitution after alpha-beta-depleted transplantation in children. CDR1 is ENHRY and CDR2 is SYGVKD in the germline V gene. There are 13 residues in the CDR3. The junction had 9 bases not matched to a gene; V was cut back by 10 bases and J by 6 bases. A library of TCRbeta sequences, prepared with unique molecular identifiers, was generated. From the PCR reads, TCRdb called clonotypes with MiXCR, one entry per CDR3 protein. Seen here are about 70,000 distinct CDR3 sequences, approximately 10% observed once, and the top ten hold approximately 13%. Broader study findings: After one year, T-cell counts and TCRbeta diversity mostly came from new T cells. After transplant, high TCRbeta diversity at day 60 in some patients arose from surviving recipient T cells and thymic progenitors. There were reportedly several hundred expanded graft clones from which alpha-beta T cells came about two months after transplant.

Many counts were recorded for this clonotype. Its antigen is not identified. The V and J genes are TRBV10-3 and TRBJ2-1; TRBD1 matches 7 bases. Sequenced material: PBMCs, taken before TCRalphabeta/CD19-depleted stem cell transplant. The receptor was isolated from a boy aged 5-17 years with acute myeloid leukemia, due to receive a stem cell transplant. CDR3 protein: CATQQGSGNEQFF. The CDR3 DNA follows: TGTGCCACCCAACAGGGGTCCGGCAATGAGCAGTTCTTC.